The T cell receptor beta chain under discussion was sequenced for a study of response to subunit inactivated influenza vaccine. Of note for this clonotype: The antigen is unknown.

Germline values: CDR1 LNHDA, CDR2 SQIVND (reference sequence). V was pared by 1 base and J by 5 bases, with 6 bases between. The CDR3 runs 13 residues. The study's findings and limits: The authors proposed limited new T cell recruitment per seasonal influenza vaccination.

MiXCR, run by TCRdb on the RT-PCR reads, gives a single entry per CDR3 protein. The table lists a few hundred thousand distinct CDR3 sequences, approximately 20% of them singletons. Sequencing used PBMCs from blood, obtained less than 22 months after vaccination. This rearrangement joins TRBV19 to TRBJ2-1; D call uncertain. This receptor was taken from a man aged 45 to 70 who received an inactivated influenza vaccine. CDR3 sequence: CASSIVGDNEQFF. As DNA, the CDR3 is TGTGCCAGTAGTATAGTCGGTGACAATGAGCAGTTCTTC.